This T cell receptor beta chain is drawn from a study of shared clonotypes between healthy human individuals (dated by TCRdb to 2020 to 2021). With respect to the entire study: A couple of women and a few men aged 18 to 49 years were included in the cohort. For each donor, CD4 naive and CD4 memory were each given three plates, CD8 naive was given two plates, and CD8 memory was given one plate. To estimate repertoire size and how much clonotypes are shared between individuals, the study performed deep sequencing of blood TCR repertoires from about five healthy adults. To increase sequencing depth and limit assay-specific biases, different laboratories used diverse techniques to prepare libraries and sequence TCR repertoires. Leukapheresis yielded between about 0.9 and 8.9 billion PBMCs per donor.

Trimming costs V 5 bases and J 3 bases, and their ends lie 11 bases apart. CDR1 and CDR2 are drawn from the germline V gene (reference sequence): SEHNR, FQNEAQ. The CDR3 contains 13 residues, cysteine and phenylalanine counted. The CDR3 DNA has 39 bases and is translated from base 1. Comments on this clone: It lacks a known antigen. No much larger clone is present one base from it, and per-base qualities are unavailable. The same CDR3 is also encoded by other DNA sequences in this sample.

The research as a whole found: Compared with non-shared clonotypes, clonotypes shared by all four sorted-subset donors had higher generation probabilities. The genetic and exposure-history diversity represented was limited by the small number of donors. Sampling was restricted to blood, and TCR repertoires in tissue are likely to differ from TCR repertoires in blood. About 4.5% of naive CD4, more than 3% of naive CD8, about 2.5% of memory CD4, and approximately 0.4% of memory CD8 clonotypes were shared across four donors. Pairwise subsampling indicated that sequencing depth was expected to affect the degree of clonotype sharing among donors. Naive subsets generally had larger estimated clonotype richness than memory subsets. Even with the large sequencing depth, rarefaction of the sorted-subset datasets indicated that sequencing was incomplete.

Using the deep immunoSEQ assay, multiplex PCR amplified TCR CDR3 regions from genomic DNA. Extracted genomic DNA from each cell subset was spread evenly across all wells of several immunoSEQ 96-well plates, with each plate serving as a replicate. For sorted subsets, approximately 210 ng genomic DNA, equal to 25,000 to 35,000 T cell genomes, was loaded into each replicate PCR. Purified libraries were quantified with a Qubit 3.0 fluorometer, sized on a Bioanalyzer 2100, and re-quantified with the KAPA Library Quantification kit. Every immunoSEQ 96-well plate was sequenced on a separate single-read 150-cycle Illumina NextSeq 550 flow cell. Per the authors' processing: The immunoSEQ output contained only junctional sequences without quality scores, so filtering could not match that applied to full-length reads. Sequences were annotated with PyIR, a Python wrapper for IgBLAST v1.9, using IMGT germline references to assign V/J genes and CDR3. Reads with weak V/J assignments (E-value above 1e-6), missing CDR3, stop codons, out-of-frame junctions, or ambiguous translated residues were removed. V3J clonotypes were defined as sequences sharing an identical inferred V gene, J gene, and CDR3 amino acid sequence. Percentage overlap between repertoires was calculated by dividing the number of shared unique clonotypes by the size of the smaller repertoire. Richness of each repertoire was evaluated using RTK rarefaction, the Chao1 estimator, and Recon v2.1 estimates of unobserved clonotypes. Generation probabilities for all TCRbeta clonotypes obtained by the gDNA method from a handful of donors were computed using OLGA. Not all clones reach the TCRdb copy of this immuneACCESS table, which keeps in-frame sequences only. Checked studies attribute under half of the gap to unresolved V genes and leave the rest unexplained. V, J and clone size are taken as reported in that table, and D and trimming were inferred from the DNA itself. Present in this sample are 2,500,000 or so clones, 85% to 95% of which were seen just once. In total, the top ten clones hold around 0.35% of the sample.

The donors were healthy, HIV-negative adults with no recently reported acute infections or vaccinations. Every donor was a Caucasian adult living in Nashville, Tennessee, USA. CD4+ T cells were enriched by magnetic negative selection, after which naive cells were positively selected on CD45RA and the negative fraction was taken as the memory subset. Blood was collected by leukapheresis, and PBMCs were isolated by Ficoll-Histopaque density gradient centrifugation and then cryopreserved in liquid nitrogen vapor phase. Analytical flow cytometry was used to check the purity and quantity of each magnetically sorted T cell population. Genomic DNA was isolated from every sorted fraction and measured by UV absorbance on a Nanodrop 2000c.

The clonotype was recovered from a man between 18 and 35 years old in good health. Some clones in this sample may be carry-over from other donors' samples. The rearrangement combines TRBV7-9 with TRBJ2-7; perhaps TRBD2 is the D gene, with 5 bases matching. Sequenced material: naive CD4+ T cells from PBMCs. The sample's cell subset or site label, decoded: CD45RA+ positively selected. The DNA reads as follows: TGTGCCAGCAGCCCCCTGGGGAGCTACGAGCAGTACTTC. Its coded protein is CASSPLGSYEQYF.